Sequencing of this T cell receptor (beta chain) was carried out in a study of cytomegalovirus exposure and HLA in healthy donors. Overall study results and limits: Later, an analysis found that TCR clusters from the first cohort tended to co-occur in the roughly 110 validation repertoires. Some TCR beta chains (164 of them) were listed as cytomegalovirus-associated.

As concerns this clone: The target antigen is unknown.

Method: immunoSEQ multiplex PCR; TCRdb's copy keeps in-frame clones and lacks some. The sample lists fewer than 90,000 clones; roughly 94% were seen once. While the first cohort had 600 to 850 subjects, the donors belonged to the separate validation cohort of about 120 subjects. Source material: PBMCs. This receptor was taken from a woman younger than 30 in good health and CMV-seropositive.

Here the CDR3 reads CASSPQGAENTIYF. DNA for the CDR3: TGTGCCAGCAGTCCGCAGGGGGCAGAAAACACCATATATTTT. The chain carries TRBV27 and TRBJ1-3, with 8 bases that match TRBD1. With 5 bases clipped from V and 6 bases from J, the junction kept 6 bases outside the gene matches. Germline CDR1 reads MNHEY; CDR2 reads SMNVEV (reference sequence). CDR3 size: 14 residues.